The present entry profiles one T cell receptor beta chain with its context. What this receptor recognizes is not known. Per-base quality was not reported, and no clone a single base away is much larger than it. Amplification of TCR beta CDR3 regions was carried out from RNA transcripts. For the first round of RT-PCR on the TCR CDR3, the HTBI primer set was used together with the Qiagen OneStep RT-PCR kit. A second multiplex PCR round built the libraries, followed by size selection and purification. Libraries were sequenced paired-end with 100 bp reads on an Illumina HiSeq2000. The source study handled its data this way. Raw data were processed with SOAPnuke, discarding reads with adapters, uncalled bases, mean Phred below 15, or no exact constant-primer or identifier match. High-quality paired reads were merged using COPE v1.2.5, and each unique nucleotide sequence was defined as a clonotype. MiTCR v1.1 was used to align clonotypes to the IMGT TRBV, TRBD and TRBJ reference segments. The analysis included only V-J combinations with a frequency above 0.0001, which together covered over 98% of the repertoires. A TCS score was defined as the ratio between F50 (clonal expansion) and ExV (chaos), using BLOSUM62-based TCRdist between CDR3 peptides within each V-J. Welch's t-statistics and random forest reduced fewer than 600 V-J features to 10 to 15, which were used in a naive Bayes classifier (R e1071). Thyroid-blood repertoire similarity was quantified with the Morisita-Horn index. The raw public data were reprocessed by TCRdb itself: fastp quality trimming at Q25, MiXCR clonotype calling, in-frame beta chains only. CDR3 protein sequences are deduplicated, and each keeps its most common genes and DNA. For this entry, the V and J calls and clone size follow TCRdb and not the study's own pipeline. The sample data list about 500,000 distinct CDR3 sequences, and approximately 48% of these were observed just once. About two fifths of the sample is taken by the ten largest.

Patients with uncontrolled infections, other autoimmune diseases, pregnancy or lactation were excluded. Diagnoses were based on clinical symptoms, serum thyroxine and TRAb, thyroid ultrasound and orbital computed tomography. Trizol reagent was used to extract total RNA, and RNA quality was then checked on an Agilent 2100 Bioanalyzer. This record belongs to a study of T cells in Graves' hyperthyroidism and ophthalmopathy (dated by TCRdb to about 2019). Study-level background: To identify distinguishing TCR V-J signatures, a discovery cohort of about 100 patients was used, comprising roughly 45 with Graves' ophthalmopathy and 57 with stable Graves' hyperthyroidism. In six Graves' hyperthyroidism patients, the study also compared T-cell repertoires from thyroid tissue with T-cell repertoires from blood. An independent validation cohort of under 20 hyperthyroidism patients and approximately 17 patients who later progressed to ophthalmopathy tested prospective prediction of ophthalmopathy. TCR Vbeta CDR3 sequencing of 135 peripheral blood samples (approximately 44 ophthalmopathy, about 80 hyperthyroidism and approximately 17 progressor patients) is reported in the paper. After blood sampling, hyperthyroidism patients were treated with methimazole at a starting dose of 30 mg daily, and ophthalmopathy patients were treated with high-dose intravenous methylprednisolone. For training and testing, the approximately 97 patients in the discovery cohort were randomly divided in a 7:3 ratio.

Overall study outcomes, separate from this receptor: A 13 V-J signature model separated ophthalmopathy from stable hyperthyroidism, with about 90% sensitivity and 81% to 83% specificity in cross-validation and 80%/75% in testing. Most expanded thyroid clonotypes (frequency above 0.001) were also detected in blood, a finding suggesting that blood repertoires may reflect thyroid immune responses. No statistical method was used to set the sample size in advance, and investigators knew the group allocation. During validation, the model predicted progression to ophthalmopathy a median of approximately six months ahead of onset, with 70.59% sensitivity and around 73% specificity.

From its cysteine to its phenylalanine, the CDR3 spans 17 amino acids. Only the CDR3 portion is preserved as DNA: 51 bases, with reading frame beginning at the first base. CDR1 and CDR2 (ENHRY, SYGVKD) derive from the germline V gene. V ends up 4 bases short and J 11 bases short, with an unmatched junction base count of 19. Material for sequencing was peripheral blood or thyroid tissue (not recorded which). This clonotype originated in an adult woman with Graves' disease, either hyperthyroidism or ophthalmopathy (not recorded which). Here the chain combines TRBV10-3 and TRBJ1-5; a stretch of 8 junction bases matches TRBD1. The sequence in DNA is TGTGCCATCAGTGGAAAGTCGCGGTTGGGACAGGAAGGGACCCAGCATTTT. Its product reads: CAISGKSRLGQEGTQHF.